This T cell receptor (beta chain) was obtained from a study of sequential checkpoint blockade in melanoma. Study as a whole: First-line arms were nivolumab then ipilimumab, or the reverse, randomized 1:1.

Treatment indicated: randomized to nivolumab then ipilimumab (arm A) or the reverse (arm B). DNA-damaging chemotherapy had not been given to any patient beforehand. From thawed PBMCs, live CD3+CD8+ cells negative for CD19 and CD56 were sorted. Looked up from germline, CDR1 is KGHSH and CDR2 is LQKENI. This CDR3 has 14 amino acids. V was pared by 0 bases and J by 1 base, with 7 bases between. Generated by immunoSEQ multiplex PCR, the TCRdb table keeps only in-frame clones and is missing some. The profile shows about 19,000 clones, just under 75% of them singletons. This clone is large (0.1 to 1%). This clonotype was obtained from a human donor with melanoma. Here the sequenced sample was CD8+ T cells sorted from blood (inferred from file names), taken from a patient given nivolumab and ipilimumab in sequence. The V and J genes are TRBV18 and TRBJ2-7; D not certain. The CDR3 DNA sequence: TGTGCCAGCTCACCACCATTTTCTTCCTACGAGCAGTACTTC. Translating gives CASSPPFSSYEQYF.